This T cell receptor (beta chain) was captured by sequencing in a study of beta chain features in type 1 diabetes. The study's findings and limits: Comparison showed that naive, central memory and Treg TCRB repertoires appeared more similar among patients than among healthy donors.

Comments on this clone: The antigen remains undetermined.

Of the isolated RNA, all was reverse transcribed, and so the sequenced material was expressed TCRB transcripts. Produced via immunoSEQ multiplex PCR; TCRdb's table is partial and in-frame only. The sample contains roughly 240,000 clones, roughly 13% of which appear only once. The CDR3 sequence is 17 residues long. CDR1 is MDHEN, CDR2 SYDVKM, per germline. V lost 10 bases to trimming and J lost 3 bases; unmatched junction nucleotides: 18. This sequence joins TRBV28 and TRBJ2-3; 8 bases agree with TRBD1. The material sequenced was naive CD4+ T cells from blood. This TCR derives from a woman aged 40 to 50 in good health. The CDR3 DNA sequence: TGTGCCATCCACACCTGGACAGGGCAAGGGGGTACAGATACGCAGTATTTT. Translating it yields CAIHTWTGQGGTDTQYF.